These T cell receptor beta chains were read from a single sample in a study of T cell changes during pregnancy in multiple sclerosis. Profiled with immunoSEQ multiplex PCR; TCRdb holds only in-frame clones, not every one. Of 20,000 to 25,000 clones in the sample, approximately 89% were seen once. Sequences were derived from CD4+ T cells from peripheral blood mononuclear cells, sampled after pregnancy. These receptors all stem from a female donor in good health, enrolled as a control in a pregnancy study. Both conserved end residues are part of each CDR3. D genes are given only for firm matches. Rows may omit the clone size; those that give it use once, few, many or a size class.

>TRBV6-5|TRBJ1-3|.|.|14
TGTGCCAGCAGGGGTGCGAGGGGAGGTAACACCATATATTTT
CASRGARGGNTIYF
>TRBV14|TRBJ2-6|.|.|14
TGTGCCAGCAGCCAAGATCTGGGGGCCAACGTCCTGACTTTC
CASSQDLGANVLTF
>TRBV6-5|TRBJ2-3|.|.|15
TGTGCCAGCACCCGGGGCCAGGGGTCGTCAGATACGCAGTATTTT
CASTRGQGSSDTQYF
>TRBV27|TRBJ1-5|TRBD1|.|14
TGTGCCAGCAGCCCGAAAACAGGGGATCAGCCCCAGCATTTT
CASSPKTGDQPQHF
>TRBV27|TRBJ1-6|.|.|14
TGTGCCAGCAGAACAGGGTACCAGGCTTCACCCCTCCACTTT
CASRTGYQASPLHF
>TRBV9|TRBJ2-1|TRBD2|.|14
TGTGCCAGCAGCGAATGGCGGGAGGGCCGCGAGCAGTTCTTC
CASSEWREGREQFF
>TRBV11-2|TRBJ2-7|TRBD1|.|13
TGTGCCAGCAGCTTGGGACAGGCCTACCAGCAGTACTTC
CASSLGQAYQQYF
>TRBV28|TRBJ1-4|.|.|14
TGTGCCAGCAGTTCGGGGGGCACTAATGAAAAACTGTTTTTT
CASSSGGTNEKLFF
>TRBV28|TRBJ2-2|TRBD2|.|15
TGTGCCAGCAGACCGGCGGGAGCTAGCACCGGGGAGCTGTTTTTT
CASRPAGASTGELFF
>TRBV11-2|TRBJ2-7|.|.|15
TGTGCCAGCAGCCCTAGAGGACAGAGAAACTACGAGCAGTACTTC
CASSPRGQRNYEQYF
>TRBV11-2|TRBJ2-3|TRBD2|.|17
TGTGCCAGCAGCTTAAAGCGGGGGGGACGACGCACAGATACGCAGTATTTT
CASSLKRGGRRTDTQYF
>TRBV14|TRBJ1-2|TRBD1|.|13
TGTGCCAGCAGCCCGGGACAGATCTATGGCTACACCTTC
CASSPGQIYGYTF
>TRBV7-9|TRBJ2-3|TRBD1|.|15
TGTGCCAGCAGCCAAGAACAGGGGGCCACAGATACGCAGTATTTT
CASSQEQGATDTQYF
>TRBV7-7|TRBJ2-2|.|.|14
TGTGCTAGCAGCTTAGGATACGGGACCGGGGAGCTGTTTTTT
CASSLGYGTGELFF
>TRBV21-1|TRBJ2-3|.|.|16
TGTGCCAGCAGCAAAGTCCTGGACAGTCGGACAGATACGCAGTATTTT
CASSKVLDSRTDTQYF
>TRBV7-2|TRBJ2-1|.|.|16
TGTGCCAGCAGCTTACCGAGGGGGGGATCCTACAATGAGCAGTTCTTC
CASSLPRGGSYNEQFF
>TRBV5-5|TRBJ2-7|TRBD1|few|14
TGTGCCAGCAGGGGGACAGGGCGGGTCTACGAGCAGTACTTC
CASRGTGRVYEQYF
>TRBV19|TRBJ1-4|.|.|14
TGTGCCAGTAGTATCTGGGGCGGAGCTGAAAAACTGTTTTTT
CASSIWGGAEKLFF
>TRBV27|TRBJ2-3|.|.|14
TGTGCCAGCAAACTACTAGCTGGAGGGGATACGCAGTATTTT
CASKLLAGGDTQYF
>TRBV5-3|TRBJ2-1|.|.|15
TGTGCCAGAAGCCCCCTTAATCCCTCCTACAATGAGCAGTTCTTC
CARSPLNPSYNEQFF
>TRBV6-5|TRBJ2-3|TRBD1|.|14
TGTGCCAGCAGAAAGGAAATCAGGGGGGATACGCAGTATTTT
CASRKEIRGDTQYF
>TRBV14|TRBJ2-7|TRBD1|.|13
TGTGCCAGCAGCCCATCAGGACAGGGGGGGCAGTACTTC
CASSPSGQGGQYF
>TRBV7-6|TRBJ1-3|TRBD1|.|16
TGTGCCAGCAGCTTATCGTCAGGGGGCCCTGGAAACACCATATATTTT
CASSLSSGGPGNTIYF
>TRBV10-2|TRBJ1-1|.|.|13
TGCGCCAGCAGTGAGTGGCCAGGCACTGAAGCTTTCTTT
CASSEWPGTEAFF
>TRBV15|TRBJ1-2|.|.|16
TGTGCCACCAGCACATCCACAGGGCTGGGTAACTATGGCTACACCTTC
CATSTSTGLGNYGYTF
>TRBV7-6|TRBJ2-7|.|.|14
TGTGCCAGCAGCTTATCAGCGGGTGGGATCGAGCAGTACTTC
CASSLSAGGIEQYF
>TRBV6-6|TRBJ1-1|.|once|12
TGTGCCAGCAGTTACGGGGGAGGTGAAGCTTTCTTT
CASSYGGGEAFF
>TRBV11-3|TRBJ2-1|.|.|16
TGTGCCAGCAGCAAATTGACGGCAGGGGTACGCAATGAGCAGTTCTTC
CASSKLTAGVRNEQFF
>TRBV4-1|TRBJ2-5|.|once|13
TGCGCCAGCAGCCCGAGTCCGCAAGAGACCCAGTACTTC
CASSPSPQETQYF
>TRBV6-1|TRBJ1-3|TRBD1|.|13
TGTGCCAGCAGTTTTGACAGGGGGCACACCATATATTTT
CASSFDRGHTIYF
>TRBV6-4|TRBJ2-7|TRBD1|.|19
TGTGCCAGCAGTGATTCCCGCTTTTCCCCGGGACAGGTAAACTACGAGCAGTACTTC
CASSDSRFSPGQVNYEQYF
>TRBV29-1|TRBJ1-1|.|medium-sized|12
TGCAGCGTTGGAGGGGGACGCACTGAAGCTTTCTTT
CSVGGGRTEAFF
>TRBV7-8|TRBJ1-5|.|.|16
TGTGCCAGCAGCCTATTAGGGACTCGGGGGTATCAGCCCCAGCATTTT
CASSLLGTRGYQPQHF
>TRBV5-3|TRBJ1-1|.|few|15
TGTGCCAGAAGCTTGGGCAGGGTCGGCCTTACTGAAGCTTTCTTT
CARSLGRVGLTEAFF
>TRBV6-1|TRBJ1-5|.|.|13
TGTGCCAGCAGTGCGGAGGTGGATCAGCCCCAGCATTTT
CASSAEVDQPQHF
>TRBV6-5|TRBJ1-2|.|once|14
TGTGCCAGCAGTTACTCGAAGAGGTTGGGTGGCTACACCTTC
CASSYSKRLGGYTF
>TRBV5-6|TRBJ2-7|TRBD1|.|14
TGTGCCAGCAGCATACGACAGGGTATCTACGAGCAGTACTTC
CASSIRQGIYEQYF
>TRBV4-1|TRBJ2-2|.|.|18
TGCGCCAGCAGCCCTAAAGGTTTGTCCAGGGGAGCCACCGGGGAGCTGTTTTTT
CASSPKGLSRGATGELFF
>TRBV6-1|TRBJ1-4|.|.|13
TGTGCCAGCAGTGAAACGGTCAATGAAAAACTGTTTTTT
CASSETVNEKLFF
>TRBV6-5|TRBJ2-5|.|few|13
TGTGCCAGCAGGGTCGGAGACCAAGAGACCCAGTACTTC
CASRVGDQETQYF
>TRBV19|TRBJ1-2|TRBD1|.|14
TGTGCCAGTAGTATCTCCAGGGGGCGACGGGGCTACACCTTC
CASSISRGRRGYTF
>TRBV5-1|TRBJ2-1|TRBD2|once|18
TGCGCCAGCAGCTCCTTGGCGGCGTCGGGCGGGGGGAACAATGAGCAGTTCTTC
CASSSLAASGGGNNEQFF
>TRBV7-3|TRBJ2-1|.|.|15
TGTGCCAGCAGCTTACAGGGCCCCGCTACAGATGAGCAGTTCTTC
CASSLQGPATDEQFF
>TRBV7-8|TRBJ2-5|TRBD1|.|14
TGTGCCAGCAGCCACGACAGGGTCCGGGAGACCCAGTACTTC
CASSHDRVRETQYF
>TRBV6-1|TRBJ2-5|.|.|14
TGTGCCAGCCTCCGGGGGGCCGAGTCAGAGACCCAGTACTTC
CASLRGAESETQYF
>TRBV28|TRBJ2-7|.|.|13
TGTGCCAGCAGTTATCCGGTAACCTACGAGCAGTACTTC
CASSYPVTYEQYF
>TRBV5-8|TRBJ2-5|.|.|13
TGTGCCAGCAGCCGAACAGGGCCAGAGACCCAGTACTTC
CASSRTGPETQYF
>TRBV2|TRBJ1-1|TRBD1|.|15
TGTGCCAGCAGAACGGACAGGGGGCGGAACACTGAAGCTTTCTTT
CASRTDRGRNTEAFF
>TRBV6-1|TRBJ1-1|.|.|13
TGTGCCAGCAGTGAGGGGCAGAACACTGAAGCTTTCTTT
CASSEGQNTEAFF
>TRBV7-2|TRBJ2-6|.|.|17
TGTGCCAGCAGCTTCCTCGTGGGGGCCCGTGGGGCCAACGTCCTGACTTTC
CASSFLVGARGANVLTF
>TRBV7-2|TRBJ2-1|TRBD2|.|13
TGTGCCAGCAGCTTAGCGCGAGCGGGGAAGCAGTTCTTC
CASSLARAGKQFF
>TRBV10-3|TRBJ1-1|TRBD1|.|15
TGTGCCATATCAGGACAGGGGGCGCTGAACACTGAAGCTTTCTTT
CAISGQGALNTEAFF
>TRBV10-2|TRBJ2-7|.|.|12
TGCGCCAGTGCCGGAGGGCCCGGCGAGCAGTACTTC
CASAGGPGEQYF
>TRBV5-4|TRBJ2-5|TRBD2|.|16
TGTGCCAGCAGCTTGGCTAGCGGGAGGGCCGGGGAGACCCAGTACTTC
CASSLASGRAGETQYF